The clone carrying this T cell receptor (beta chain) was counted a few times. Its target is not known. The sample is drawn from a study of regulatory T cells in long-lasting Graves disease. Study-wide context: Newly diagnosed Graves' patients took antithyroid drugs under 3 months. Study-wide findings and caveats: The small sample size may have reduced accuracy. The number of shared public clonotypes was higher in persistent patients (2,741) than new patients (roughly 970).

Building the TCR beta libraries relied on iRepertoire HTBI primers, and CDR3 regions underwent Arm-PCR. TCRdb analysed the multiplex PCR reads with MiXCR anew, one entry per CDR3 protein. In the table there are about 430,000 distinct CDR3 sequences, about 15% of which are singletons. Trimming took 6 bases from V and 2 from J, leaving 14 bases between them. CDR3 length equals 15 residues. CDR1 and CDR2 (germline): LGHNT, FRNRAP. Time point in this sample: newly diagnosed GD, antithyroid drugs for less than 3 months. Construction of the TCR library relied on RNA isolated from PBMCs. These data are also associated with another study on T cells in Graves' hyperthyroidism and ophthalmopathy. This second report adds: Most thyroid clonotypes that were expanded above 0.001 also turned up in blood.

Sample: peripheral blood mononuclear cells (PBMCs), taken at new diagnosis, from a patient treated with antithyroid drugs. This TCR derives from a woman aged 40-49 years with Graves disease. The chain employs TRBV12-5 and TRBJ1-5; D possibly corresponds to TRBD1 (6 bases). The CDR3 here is CASGSQGRGNQPQHF. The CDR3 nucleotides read TGTGCTAGTGGGTCTCAGGGGAGAGGCAATCAGCCCCAGCATTTT.